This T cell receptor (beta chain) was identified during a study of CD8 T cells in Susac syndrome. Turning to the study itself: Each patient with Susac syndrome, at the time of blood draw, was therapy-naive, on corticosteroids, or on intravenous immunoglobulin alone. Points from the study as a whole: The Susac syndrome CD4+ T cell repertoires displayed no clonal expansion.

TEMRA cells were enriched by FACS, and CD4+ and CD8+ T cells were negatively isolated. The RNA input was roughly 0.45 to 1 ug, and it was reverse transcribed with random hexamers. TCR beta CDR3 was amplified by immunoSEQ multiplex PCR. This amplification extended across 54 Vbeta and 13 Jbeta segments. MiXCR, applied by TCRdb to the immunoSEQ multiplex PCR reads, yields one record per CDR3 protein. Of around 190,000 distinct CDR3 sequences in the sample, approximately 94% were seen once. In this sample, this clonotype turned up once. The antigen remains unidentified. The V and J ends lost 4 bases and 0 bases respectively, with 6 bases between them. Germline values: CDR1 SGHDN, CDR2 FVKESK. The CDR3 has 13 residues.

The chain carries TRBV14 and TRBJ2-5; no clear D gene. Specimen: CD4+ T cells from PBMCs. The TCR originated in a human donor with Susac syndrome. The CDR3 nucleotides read TGTGCCAGCAGCCCCCAATACCAAGAGACCCAGTACTTC. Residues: CASSPQYQETQYF.